This TCR beta chain derives from a study of shared clonotypes between healthy human individuals. CD4+ cell separation produced CD45RA+ naive and CD45RA-negative memory subsets. This clone has only one observation. Produced via immunoSEQ multiplex PCR; TCRdb's table is partial and in-frame only. Of over 1.5 million clones in the sample, around 98% are singletons; the top ten hold around 0.45%. The TCR was taken from a man aged 30-40 years in good health. Sequencing input: naive CD4+ T cells sorted from blood. Documented subset: CD45RA+ positively selected.

CDR3 sequence reads: CASSPTTGVNTEAFF. CDR3 sequence (DNA): TGTGCCAGCAGCCCCACGACAGGGGTGAACACTGAAGCTTTCTTT. This sequence joins TRBV9 and TRBJ1-1, with 8 bases lining up with TRBD1. Germline-derived CDR1 and CDR2 are SGDLS and YYNGEE. The CDR3 sequence is 15 residues long. Trimming took 4 bases from V and 0 from J; bases not matched to a gene: 5.